This record concerns one TCR beta chain sequence. Its cognate antigen is unknown. From the RT-PCR reads, TCRdb called clonotypes with MiXCR, one entry per CDR3 protein. Of 450,000 to 600,000 distinct CDR3 sequences listed, more than 15% were seen once; the top ten hold approximately 3%. V was clipped by 6 bases and J by 0 bases; unmatched bases: 5. The CDR3 is made up of 16 amino acids. The data derive from a study of response to subunit inactivated influenza vaccine. Study results and caveats: T cells newly recruited by each seasonal influenza vaccination are few, the authors suggested.

The chain has TRBV12-3 or TRBV12-4 and TRBJ2-1; TRBD2 agrees at 10 bases. The starting material was CD4+ T cells sorted from PBMCs, obtained roughly 24 months after vaccination. The TCR was taken from a man between 50 and 69 years old who received an inactivated influenza vaccine. The CDR3: CASSRSGRFSYNEQFF. The CDR3, as DNA: TGTGCCAGCAGCCGTAGCGGGAGGTTCTCCTACAATGAGCAGTTCTTC.